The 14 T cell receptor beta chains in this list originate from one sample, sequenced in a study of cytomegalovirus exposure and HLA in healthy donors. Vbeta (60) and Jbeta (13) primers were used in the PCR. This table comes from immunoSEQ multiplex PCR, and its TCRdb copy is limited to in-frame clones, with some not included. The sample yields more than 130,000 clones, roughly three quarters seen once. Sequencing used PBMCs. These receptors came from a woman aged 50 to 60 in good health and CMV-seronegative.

The CDR3 nucleotides are TGTGCCATCAAGGACAGGAACACTGAAGCTTTCTTT. Translation: CAIKDRNTEAFF. J is TRBJ1-1 and V is TRBV11-2; TRBD1 might be the D (6 bases). The CDR3 sequence is 12 residues long. V lost 10 bases, J lost 1 base, and 10 bases lay in between. Germline CDR1 reads SGHAT; CDR2 reads FQNNGV.

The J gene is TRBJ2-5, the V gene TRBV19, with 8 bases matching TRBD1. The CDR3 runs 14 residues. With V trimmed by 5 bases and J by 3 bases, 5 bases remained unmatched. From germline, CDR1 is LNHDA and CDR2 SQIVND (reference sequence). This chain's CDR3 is CASSGYRGEETQYF. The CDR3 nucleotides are TGTGCCAGTAGTGGGTACAGGGGGGAAGAGACCCAGTACTTC.

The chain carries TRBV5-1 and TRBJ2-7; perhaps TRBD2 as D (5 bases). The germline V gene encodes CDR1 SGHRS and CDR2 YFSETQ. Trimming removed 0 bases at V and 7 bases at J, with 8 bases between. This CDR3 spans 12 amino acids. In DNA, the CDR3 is TGCGCCAGCAGCTTGGGAGGGCGTGAGCAGTACTTC. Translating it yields CASSLGGREQYF.

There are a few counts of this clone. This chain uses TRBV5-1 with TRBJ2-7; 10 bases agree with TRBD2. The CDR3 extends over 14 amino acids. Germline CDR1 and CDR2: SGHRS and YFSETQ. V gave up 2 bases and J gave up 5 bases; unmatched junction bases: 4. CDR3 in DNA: TGCGCCAGCAGCTTAGGAGCGGGGGGGGACGAGCAGTACTTC. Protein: CASSLGAGGDEQYF.

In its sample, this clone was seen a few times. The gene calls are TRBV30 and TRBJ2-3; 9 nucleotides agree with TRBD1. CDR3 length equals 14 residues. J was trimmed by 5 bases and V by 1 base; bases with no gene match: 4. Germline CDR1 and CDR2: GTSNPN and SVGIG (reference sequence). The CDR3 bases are TGTGCCTGGAGTGCGACAGGGGGTCAAGATACGCAGTATTTT. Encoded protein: CAWSATGGQDTQYF.

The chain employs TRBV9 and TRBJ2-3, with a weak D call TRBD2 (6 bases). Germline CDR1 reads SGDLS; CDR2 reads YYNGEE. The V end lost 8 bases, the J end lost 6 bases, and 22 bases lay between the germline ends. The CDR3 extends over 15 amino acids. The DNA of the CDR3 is TGTGCCAGTTGCCCGGGACTTTTACCCATGGATACGCAGTATTTT. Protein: CASCPGLLPMDTQYF.

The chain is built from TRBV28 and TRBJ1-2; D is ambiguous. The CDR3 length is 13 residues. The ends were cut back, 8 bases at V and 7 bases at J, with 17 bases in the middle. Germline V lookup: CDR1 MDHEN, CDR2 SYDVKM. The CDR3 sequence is CASVQRTLGGYTF. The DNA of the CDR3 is TGTGCCAGCGTACAGCGGACCTTGGGTGGCTACACCTTC.

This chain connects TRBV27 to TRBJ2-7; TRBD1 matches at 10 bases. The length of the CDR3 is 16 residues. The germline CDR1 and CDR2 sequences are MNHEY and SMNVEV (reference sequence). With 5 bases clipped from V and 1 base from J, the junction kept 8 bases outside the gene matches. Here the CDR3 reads CASSPPRDRGSYEQYF. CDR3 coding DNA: TGTGCCAGCAGTCCCCCCCGGGACAGGGGTTCCTACGAGCAGTACTTC.

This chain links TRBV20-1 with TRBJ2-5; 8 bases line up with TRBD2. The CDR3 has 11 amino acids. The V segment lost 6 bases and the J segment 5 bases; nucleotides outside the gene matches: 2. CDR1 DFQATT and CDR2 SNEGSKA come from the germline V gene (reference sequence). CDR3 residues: CSASGGETQYF. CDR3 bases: TGCAGTGCCAGCGGGGGTGAGACCCAGTACTTC.

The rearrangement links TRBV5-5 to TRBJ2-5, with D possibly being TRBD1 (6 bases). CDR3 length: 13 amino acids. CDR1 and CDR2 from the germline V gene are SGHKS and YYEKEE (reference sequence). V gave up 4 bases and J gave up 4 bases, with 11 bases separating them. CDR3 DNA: TGTGCCAGCAGCGGGGGACACCGAGAGACCCAGTACTTC. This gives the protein CASSGGHRETQYF.

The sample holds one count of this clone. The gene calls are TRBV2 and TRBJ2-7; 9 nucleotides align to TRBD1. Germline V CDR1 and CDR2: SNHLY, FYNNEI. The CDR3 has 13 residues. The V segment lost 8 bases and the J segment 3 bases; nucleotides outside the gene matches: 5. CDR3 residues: CASFRDRDYEQYF. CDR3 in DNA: TGTGCCAGCTTCCGGGACAGGGACTACGAGCAGTACTTC. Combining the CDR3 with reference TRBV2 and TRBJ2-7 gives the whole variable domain EPEVTQTPSHQVTQMGQEVILRCVPISNHLYFYWYRQILGQKVEFLVSFYNNEISEKSEIFDDQFSVERPDGSNFTLKIRSTKLEDSAMYFCASFRDRDYEQYFGPGTRLTVT.

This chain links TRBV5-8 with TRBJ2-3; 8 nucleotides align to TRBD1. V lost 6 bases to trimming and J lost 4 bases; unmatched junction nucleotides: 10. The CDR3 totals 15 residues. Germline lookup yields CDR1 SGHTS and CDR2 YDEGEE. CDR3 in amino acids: CASNSDRGAADTQYF. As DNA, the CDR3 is TGTGCCAGCAACTCCGACAGGGGAGCAGCAGATACGCAGTATTTT.

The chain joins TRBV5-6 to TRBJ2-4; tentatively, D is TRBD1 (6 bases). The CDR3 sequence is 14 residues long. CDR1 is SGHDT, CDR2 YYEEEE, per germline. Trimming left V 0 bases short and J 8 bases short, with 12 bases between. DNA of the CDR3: TGTGCCAGCAGCTTGGTGGGGGCGCGGGACATTCAGTACTTC. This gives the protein CASSLVGARDIQYF.

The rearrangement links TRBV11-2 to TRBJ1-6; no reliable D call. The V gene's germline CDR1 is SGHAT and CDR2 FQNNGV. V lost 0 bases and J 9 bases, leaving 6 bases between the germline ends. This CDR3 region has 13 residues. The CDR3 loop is CASSLDISSPLHF. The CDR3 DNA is TGTGCCAGCAGCTTAGATATCAGTTCACCCCTCCACTTT.